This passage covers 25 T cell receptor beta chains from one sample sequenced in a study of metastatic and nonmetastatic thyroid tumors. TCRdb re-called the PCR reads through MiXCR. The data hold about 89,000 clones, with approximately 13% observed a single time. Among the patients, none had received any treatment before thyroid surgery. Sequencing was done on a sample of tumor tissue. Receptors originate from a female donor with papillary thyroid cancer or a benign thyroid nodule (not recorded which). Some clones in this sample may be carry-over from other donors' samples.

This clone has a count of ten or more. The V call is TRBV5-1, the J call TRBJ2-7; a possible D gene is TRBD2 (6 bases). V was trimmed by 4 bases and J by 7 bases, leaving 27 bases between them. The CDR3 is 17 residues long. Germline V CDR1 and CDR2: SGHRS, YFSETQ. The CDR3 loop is CASSPGVLQSLVVEQYF. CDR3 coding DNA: TGCGCCAGCAGCCCGGGGGTACTTCAATCTTTGGTGGTGGAGCAGTACTTC.

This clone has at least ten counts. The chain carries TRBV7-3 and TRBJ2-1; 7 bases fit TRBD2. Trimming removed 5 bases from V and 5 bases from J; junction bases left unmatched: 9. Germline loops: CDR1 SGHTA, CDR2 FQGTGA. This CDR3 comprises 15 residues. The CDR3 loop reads CASSNRPLADNEQFF. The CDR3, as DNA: TGTGCCAGCAGCAACAGACCTCTAGCGGACAATGAGCAGTTCTTC.

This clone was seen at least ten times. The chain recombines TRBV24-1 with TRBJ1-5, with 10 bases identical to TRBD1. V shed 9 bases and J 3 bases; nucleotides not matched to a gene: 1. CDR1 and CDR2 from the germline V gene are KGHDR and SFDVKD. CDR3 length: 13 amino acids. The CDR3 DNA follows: TGTGCCACCGGGACAGGGGACAATCAGCCCCAGCATTTT. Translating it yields CATGTGDNQPQHF.

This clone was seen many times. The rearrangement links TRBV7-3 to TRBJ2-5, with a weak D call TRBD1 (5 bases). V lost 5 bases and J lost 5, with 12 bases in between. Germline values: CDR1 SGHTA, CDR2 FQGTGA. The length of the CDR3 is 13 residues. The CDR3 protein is CASSPGFGETQYF. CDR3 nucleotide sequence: TGTGCCAGCAGCCCAGGGTTTGGGGAGACCCAGTACTTC.

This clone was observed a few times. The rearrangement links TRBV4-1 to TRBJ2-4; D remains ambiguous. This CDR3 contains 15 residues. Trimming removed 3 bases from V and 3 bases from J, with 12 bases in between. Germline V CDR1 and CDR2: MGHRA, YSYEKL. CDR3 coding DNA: TGCGCCAGCAGCCAGTCTCTAGGTGTCAAAAACATTCAGTACTTC. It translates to CASSQSLGVKNIQYF.

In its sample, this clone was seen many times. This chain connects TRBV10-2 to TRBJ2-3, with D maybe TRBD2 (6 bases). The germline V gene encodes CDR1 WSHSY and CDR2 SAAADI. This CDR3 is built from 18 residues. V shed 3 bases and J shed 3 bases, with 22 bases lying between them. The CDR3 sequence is CASSEGVGTGGVTDTQYF. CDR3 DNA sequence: TGCGCCAGCAGTGAAGGCGTAGGGACTGGGGGTGTTACAGATACGCAGTATTTT.

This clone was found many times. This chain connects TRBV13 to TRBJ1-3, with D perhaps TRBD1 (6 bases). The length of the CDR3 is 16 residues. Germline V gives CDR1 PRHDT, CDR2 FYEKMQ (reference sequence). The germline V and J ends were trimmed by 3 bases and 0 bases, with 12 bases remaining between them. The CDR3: CASSFRGRYSGNTIYF. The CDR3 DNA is TGTGCCAGCAGCTTTAGGGGGAGATACTCTGGAAACACCATATATTTT.

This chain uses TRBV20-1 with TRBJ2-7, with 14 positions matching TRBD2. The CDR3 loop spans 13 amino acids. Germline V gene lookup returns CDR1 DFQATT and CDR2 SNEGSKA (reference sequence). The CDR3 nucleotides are TGCACTCCGGGACTAGCGGGAGATGGCGAGCAGTACTTC. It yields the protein CTPGLAGDGEQYF.

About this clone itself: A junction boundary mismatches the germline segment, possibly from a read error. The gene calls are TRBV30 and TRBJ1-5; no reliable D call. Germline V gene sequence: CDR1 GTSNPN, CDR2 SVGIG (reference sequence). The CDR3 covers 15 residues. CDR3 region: CAWSSGFASNKPQHF. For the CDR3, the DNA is TGTGCCTGGAGTTCCGGGTTTGCAAGCAATAAGCCCCAGCATTTT.

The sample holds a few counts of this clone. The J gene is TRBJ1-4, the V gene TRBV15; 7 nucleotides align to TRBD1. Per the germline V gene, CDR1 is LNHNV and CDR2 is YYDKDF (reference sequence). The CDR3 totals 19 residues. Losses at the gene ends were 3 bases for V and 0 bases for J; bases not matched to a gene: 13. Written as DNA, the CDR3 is TGTGCCACCAGCAGCGCTTTTGGGACAGTCCTTGCAACTAATGAAAAACTGTTTTTT. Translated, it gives CATSSAFGTVLATNEKLFF. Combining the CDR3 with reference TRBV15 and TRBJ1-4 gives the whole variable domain DAMVIQNPRYQVTQFGKPVTLSCSQTLNHNVMYWYQQKSSQAPKLLFHYYDKDFNNEADTPDNFQSRRPNTSFCFLDIRSPGLGDTAMYLCATSSAFGTVLATNEKLFFGSGTQLSVL.

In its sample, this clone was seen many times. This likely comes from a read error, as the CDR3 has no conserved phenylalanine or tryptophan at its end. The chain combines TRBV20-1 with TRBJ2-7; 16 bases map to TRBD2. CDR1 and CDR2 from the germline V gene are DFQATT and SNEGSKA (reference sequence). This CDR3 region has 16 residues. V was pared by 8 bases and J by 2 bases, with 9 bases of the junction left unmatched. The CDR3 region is CSWAGTSGRDPYEQYL. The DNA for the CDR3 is TGCAGTTGGGCCGGGACTAGCGGGAGGGATCCCTACGAGCAGTACCTC.

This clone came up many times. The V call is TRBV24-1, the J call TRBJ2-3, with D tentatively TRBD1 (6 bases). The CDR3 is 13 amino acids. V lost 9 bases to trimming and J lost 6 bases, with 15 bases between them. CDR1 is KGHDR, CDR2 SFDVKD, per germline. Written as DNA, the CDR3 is TGTGCCACCTCAAGTACAGGGACCGATACGCAGTATTTT. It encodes CATSSTGTDTQYF.

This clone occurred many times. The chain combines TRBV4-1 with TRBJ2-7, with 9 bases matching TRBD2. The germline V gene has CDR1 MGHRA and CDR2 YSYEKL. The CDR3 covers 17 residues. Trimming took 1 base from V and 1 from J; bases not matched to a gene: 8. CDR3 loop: CASSQGGGLADSYEQYF. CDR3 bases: TGCGCCAGCAGCCAAGGGGGGGGACTAGCTGATTCCTACGAGCAGTACTTC.

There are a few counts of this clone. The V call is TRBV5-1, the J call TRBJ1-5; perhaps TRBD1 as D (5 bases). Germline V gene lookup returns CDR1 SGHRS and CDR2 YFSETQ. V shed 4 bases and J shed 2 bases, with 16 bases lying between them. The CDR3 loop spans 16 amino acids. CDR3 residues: CASSPGGTDGNQPQHF. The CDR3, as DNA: TGCGCCAGCAGCCCTGGCGGGACGGACGGCAATCAGCCCCAGCATTTT.

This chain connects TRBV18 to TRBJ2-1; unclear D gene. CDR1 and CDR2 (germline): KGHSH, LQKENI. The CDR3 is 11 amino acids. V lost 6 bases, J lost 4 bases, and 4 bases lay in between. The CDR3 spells CASSPYNEQFF. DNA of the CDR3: TGTGCCAGCTCCCCTTACAATGAGCAGTTCTTC.

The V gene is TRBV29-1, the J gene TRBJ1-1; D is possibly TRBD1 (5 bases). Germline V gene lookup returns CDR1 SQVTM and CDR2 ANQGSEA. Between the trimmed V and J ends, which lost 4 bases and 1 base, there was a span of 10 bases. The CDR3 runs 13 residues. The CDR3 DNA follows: TGCAGCGTTGTGACAGACCCGAACACTGAAGCTTTCTTT. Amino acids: CSVVTDPNTEAFF.

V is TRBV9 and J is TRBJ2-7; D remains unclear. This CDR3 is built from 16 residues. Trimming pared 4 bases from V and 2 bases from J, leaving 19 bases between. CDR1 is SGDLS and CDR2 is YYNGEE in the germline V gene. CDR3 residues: CASSPLSGGRAYEQYF. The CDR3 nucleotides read TGTGCCAGCAGCCCTTTATCCGGCGGACGGGCCTACGAGCAGTACTTC.

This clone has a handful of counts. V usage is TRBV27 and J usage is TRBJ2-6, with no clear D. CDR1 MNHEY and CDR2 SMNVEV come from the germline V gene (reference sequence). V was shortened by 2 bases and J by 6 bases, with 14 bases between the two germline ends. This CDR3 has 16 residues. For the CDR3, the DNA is TGTGCCAGCAGTTTAATGAGGTGCGCTGTGGCCAACGTCCTGACTTTC. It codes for CASSLMRCAVANVLTF.

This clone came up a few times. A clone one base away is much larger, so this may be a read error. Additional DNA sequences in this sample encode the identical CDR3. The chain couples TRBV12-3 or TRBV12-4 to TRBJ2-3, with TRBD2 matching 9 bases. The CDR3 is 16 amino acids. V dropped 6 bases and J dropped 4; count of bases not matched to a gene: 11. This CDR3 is CASRPSGARPPDTQYF. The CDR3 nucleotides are TGTGCCAGCAGACCTAGCGGGGCCCGCCCCCCAGATACGCAGTATTTT.

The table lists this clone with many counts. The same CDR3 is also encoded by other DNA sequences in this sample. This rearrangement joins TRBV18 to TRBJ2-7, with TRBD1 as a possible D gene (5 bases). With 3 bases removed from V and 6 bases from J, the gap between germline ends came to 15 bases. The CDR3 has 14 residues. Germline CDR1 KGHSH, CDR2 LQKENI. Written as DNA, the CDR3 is TGTGCCAGCTCACCCAGGGAACATGCGGTCGAGCAGTACTTC. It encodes CASSPREHAVEQYF.

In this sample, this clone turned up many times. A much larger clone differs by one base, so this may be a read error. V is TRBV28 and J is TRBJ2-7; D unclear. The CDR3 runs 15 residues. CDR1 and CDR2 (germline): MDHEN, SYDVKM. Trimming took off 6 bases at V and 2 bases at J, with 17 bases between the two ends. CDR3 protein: CASSPRGATPYEQYF. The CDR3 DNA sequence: TGTGCCAGCAGCCCCCGAGGTGCTACTCCCTACGAGCAGTACTTC.

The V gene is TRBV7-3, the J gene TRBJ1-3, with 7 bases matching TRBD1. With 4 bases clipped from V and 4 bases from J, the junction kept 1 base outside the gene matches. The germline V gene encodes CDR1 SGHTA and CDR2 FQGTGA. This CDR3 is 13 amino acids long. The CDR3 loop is CASSSGQGNTIYF. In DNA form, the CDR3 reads TGTGCCAGCAGCTCGGGACAGGGAAACACCATATATTTT.

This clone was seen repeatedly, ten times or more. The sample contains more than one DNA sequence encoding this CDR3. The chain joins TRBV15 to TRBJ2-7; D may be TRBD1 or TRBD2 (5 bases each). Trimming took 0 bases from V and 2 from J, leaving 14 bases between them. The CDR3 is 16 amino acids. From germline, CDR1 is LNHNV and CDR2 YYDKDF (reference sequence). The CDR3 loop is CATSRDHGTATYEQYF. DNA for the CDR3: TGTGCCACCAGCAGAGATCACGGGACGGCCACCTACGAGCAGTACTTC.

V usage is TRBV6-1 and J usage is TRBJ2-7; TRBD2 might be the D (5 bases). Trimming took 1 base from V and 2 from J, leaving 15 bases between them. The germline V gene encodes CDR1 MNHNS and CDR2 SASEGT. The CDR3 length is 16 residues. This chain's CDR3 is CASSEGSWGVTYEQYF. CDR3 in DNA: TGTGCCAGCAGTGAAGGGAGCTGGGGAGTTACCTACGAGCAGTACTTC.

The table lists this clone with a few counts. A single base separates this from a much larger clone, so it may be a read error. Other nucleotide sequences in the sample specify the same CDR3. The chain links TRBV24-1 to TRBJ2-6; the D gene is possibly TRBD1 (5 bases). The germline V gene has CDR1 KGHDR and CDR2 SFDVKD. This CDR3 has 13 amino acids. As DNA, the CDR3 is TGTGCCACCATGGAGACTGGGGCGAACGTCCTGACTTTC. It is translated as CATMETGANVLTF.